Presented here are 2 T cell receptor beta chains from one specimen sequenced in a study of CD8 T cell repertoires and HIV-1 epitope variants. Antigens for these TCRs are unknown. Data came from immunoSEQ multiplex PCR; TCRdb stores just in-frame clones and leaves some out. The table has roughly 4,800 clones, almost 65% seen once. The material sequenced was cultured CD8+ T cells derived from PBMCs. All receptors come from a male donor with HIV.

The rearrangement uses TRBV7-9 and TRBJ2-1; 9 bases line up with TRBD1. Germline V gene lookup returns CDR1 SEHNR and CDR2 FQNEAQ (reference sequence). V lost 0 bases to trimming and J lost 0 bases; unmatched junction nucleotides: 0. The CDR3 spans 16 residues. The CDR3 DNA is TGTGCCAGCAGCTTAGCGGGACAGGGCTCCTACAATGAGCAGTTCTTC. It yields the protein CASSLAGQGSYNEQFF.

This CDR3 is CASTRDALVDTQYF. Written as DNA, the CDR3 is TGTGCCAGCACCCGGGACGCCCTGGTAGATACGCAGTATTTT. The chain joins TRBV27 to TRBJ2-3; D possibly matches TRBD1 or TRBD2 (5 bases each). The CDR3 runs 14 residues. V lost 7 bases and J lost 5, with 16 bases in between. Germline V CDR1 and CDR2: MNHEY, SMNVEV (reference sequence).